The clone carrying this TCR beta chain appeared a single time. The data derive from a study of T cell changes during pregnancy in multiple sclerosis. Sequencing used immunoSEQ multiplex PCR; TCRdb keeps in-frame clones, though not all of them. The sample lists 90,000 to 95,000 clones, 90% to 95% occurring once. V lost 3 bases, J lost 8 bases, and 6 bases stayed unmatched. CDR1 is SEHNR, CDR2 FQNEAQ, per germline (reference sequence). CDR3 length: 15 residues. The V and J genes are TRBV7-9 and TRBJ1-4, with 10 bases identical to TRBD1. The sequenced sample was peripheral blood, obtained in the first trimester of pregnancy. The TCR comes from a female donor with multiple sclerosis, enrolled in a pregnancy study. The CDR3 loop reads CASSFRTGGEEKLFF. The DNA for the CDR3 is TGTGCCAGCAGCTTTCGGACAGGGGGAGAAGAAAAACTGTTTTTT.